These 8 T cell receptor beta chains were all obtained from the same sample, sequenced in a study of blood T cells in healthy people across ages. Through a sample-barcoded 5' primer and a J-beta primer mix, a second PCR was run for about 6 to 12 cycles. TCRdb reanalysed the 5' RACE reads using MiXCR and keeps one entry per CDR3 protein. Of 1.5 million to 2 million distinct CDR3 sequences listed, under 30% were seen once; the top ten hold over 7%. Sequencing was done on a sample of blood. The receptors shown here come from a woman in her twenties or thirties in good health.

Note on this clonotype: The junction departs from the called germline gene at one end, perhaps through a read error. The chain carries TRBV20-1 and TRBJ1-6, with 10 nucleotides matching TRBD1. The germline V gene has CDR1 DFQATT and CDR2 SNEGSKA (reference sequence). The CDR3 has 15 amino acids. Here the CDR3 DNA reads TGCAGTGCTGGAGAGGGGGACAGGGGCGGTTCACCCCTCCACTTT. Translation gives CSAGEGDRGGSPLHF.

This clonotype has more than one count but fewer than ten. The chain is built from TRBV12-3 or TRBV12-4 and TRBJ2-1, with a weak D call TRBD1 (6 bases). Deletions cut 1 base from V and 9 bases from J, with 16 bases between. CDR3 length: 15 amino acids. The chain's CDR3 is CASSLEGQPKGEQFF. DNA of the CDR3: TGTGCCAGCAGTTTAGAAGGACAGCCTAAGGGTGAGCAGTTCTTC.

The rearrangement joins TRBV5-1 to TRBJ2-3; a possible D gene is TRBD2 (5 bases). Trimming pared 5 bases from V and 2 bases from J, leaving 18 bases between. Germline values: CDR1 SGHRS, CDR2 YFSETQ. The CDR3 runs 16 residues. CDR3 nucleotides: TGCGCCAGCAGGTCTACCGGGAATAGCGCCACAGATACGCAGTATTTT. This codes for CASRSTGNSATDTQYF.

This clonotype has a handful of counts. The CDR3 protein is CASSLSETMQFF. The DNA of the CDR3 is TGTGCCAGCAGCCTCTCCGAGACCATGCAGTTCTTC. This sequence joins TRBV12-3 or TRBV12-4 and TRBJ2-1; D unclear. The CDR3 has 12 amino acids. Trimming cost V 6 bases and J 12 bases, with 15 bases left between them.

This chain links TRBV30 with TRBJ1-5, with D possibly being TRBD1 (6 bases). Germline CDR1 GTSNPN, CDR2 SVGIG (reference sequence). The CDR3 runs 14 residues. Trimming removed 3 bases from V and 1 base from J, with 10 bases in between. The CDR3 loop is CAWSSGVSNQPQHF. Written as DNA, the CDR3 is TGTGCCTGGAGCTCAGGGGTAAGCAATCAGCCCCAGCATTTT.

This clonotype was observed a few times. The CDR3 loop reads CASKGDGVGYNEQFF. The CDR3, as DNA: TGTGCCAGCAAGGGGGATGGGGTGGGCTACAATGAGCAGTTCTTC. This chain links TRBV28 with TRBJ2-1, with D maybe TRBD1 (6 bases). With 7 bases removed from V and 3 bases from J, the gap between germline ends came to 16 bases. CDR3 length equals 15 residues. Germline CDR1 reads MDHEN; CDR2 reads SYDVKM.

Ten or more counts support this clonotype. This sequence joins TRBV29-1 and TRBJ1-5; D is uncertain. The CDR3 consists of 14 residues. The germline CDR1 and CDR2 sequences are SQVTM and ANQGSEA. Trimming took 6 bases from V and 0 from J, leaving 12 bases between them. CDR3 loop: CSVLVGSSNQPQHF. The CDR3 DNA sequence: TGCAGCGTCCTCGTCGGCAGTAGCAATCAGCCCCAGCATTTT.

V and J are TRBV10-2 and TRBJ2-6, with D perhaps TRBD1 (6 bases). V was shortened by 8 bases and J by 0 bases, with 14 bases between the two germline ends. The CDR3 length is 16 residues. Germline CDR1 WSHSY, CDR2 SAAADI. CDR3 region: CASWNGQFSGANVLTF. The CDR3 DNA reads as TGCGCCAGCTGGAACGGACAGTTCTCTGGGGCCAACGTCCTGACTTTC.